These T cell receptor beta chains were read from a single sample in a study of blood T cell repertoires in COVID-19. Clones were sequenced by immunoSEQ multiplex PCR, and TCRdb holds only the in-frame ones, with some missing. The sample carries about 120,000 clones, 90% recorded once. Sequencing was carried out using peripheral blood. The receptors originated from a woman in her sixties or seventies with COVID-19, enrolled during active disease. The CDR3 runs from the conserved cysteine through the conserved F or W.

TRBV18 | CASSPGQNEQYF
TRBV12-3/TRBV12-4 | CASSLAGGPEQFF
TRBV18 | CASSPMSPRGDGYTF
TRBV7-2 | CASSFLAEPSTDTQYF
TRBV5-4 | CASRLAGGTDTQYF
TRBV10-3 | CAISPQANGYTF
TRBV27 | CASRAQVADYGYTF
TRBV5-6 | CASSLTGPSQPQHF
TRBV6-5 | CASSYSRGFGYGYTF
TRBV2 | CASRTGVTGELFF
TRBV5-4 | CASSLVGAAVGDTQYF
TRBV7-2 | CASRSDRGANEQFF
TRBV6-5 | CASRSPGSSGNTIYF
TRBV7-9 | CASSPFLEGQPQHF
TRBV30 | CAWSDKLGRNEKLFF
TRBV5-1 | CASSLEGGRSTDTQYF
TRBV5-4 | CASSTRRGGGNEKLFF
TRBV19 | CASTLNSVGGQGLHYGYTF
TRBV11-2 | CASSSPAGRETINEKLFF
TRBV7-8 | CASSFFRGSGNTIYF
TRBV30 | CAWRLARGESGELFF
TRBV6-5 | CATTPGLAATGELFF
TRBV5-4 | CASSLGHRVNFYEQYF
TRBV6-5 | CASSPTGNQPQHF
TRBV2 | CASSGGTWNSYEQYF